This T cell receptor (beta chain) was recorded in a study of vaccination effects on CD4 cells after COVID-19. As to this clone: Its specificity is not known.

CDR3 length: 14 amino acids. Per the germline V gene, CDR1 is SNHLY and CDR2 is FYNNEI. V lost 7 bases, J lost 1 base, and 13 bases lay in between. TCRdb's copy holds only in-frame clones and misses some; the assay was immunoSEQ multiplex PCR. The sample carries 35,000 to 40,000 clones, roughly 69% recorded once. Peptide-pool stimulation followed by sequencing identified expanded antigen-specific CD4+ clonotypes in the ViraFEST assay. The culture ran for about 10 days, and then CD4+ T cells were isolated. The individual was infected with SARS-CoV-2 between March and December 2020, as confirmed by PCR. Researchers reported culturing approximately 2.2 million PBMC in each well, adding approximately 10 IU/ml IL-2 and 10 ug/ml peptides.

Sequenced material: CD4+ T cells from PBMCs cultured with HCoV-NL63 spike peptides, taken before COVID-19 vaccination. This chain joins TRBV2 and TRBJ1-1, with D unresolved. This receptor was taken from a human donor who had a prior SARS-CoV-2 infection. CDR3 amino acids: CASMVSFSNTEAFF. CDR3 coding DNA: TGTGCCAGCATGGTTTCTTTTTCGAACACTGAAGCTTTCTTT.